These T cell receptor beta chains were read from a single sample in a study of cytomegalovirus exposure and HLA in healthy donors. Data came from immunoSEQ multiplex PCR; TCRdb stores just in-frame clones and leaves some out. Seen here are nearly 110,000 clones, roughly 77% observed once, and the top ten hold roughly 2.5%. The material sequenced was PBMCs. These receptors all stem from a man aged 35 to 55 in good health and CMV-seronegative. Both conserved end residues are part of each CDR3. Each record gives: J gene, V gene, D gene, CDR3 protein. D genes are given only for firm matches.

J gene: TRBJ1-1
V gene: TRBV7-9
D gene: TRBD1
CDR3 protein: CASSPPGGMNTEAFF

J gene: TRBJ2-1
V gene: TRBV6-5
D gene: NA
CDR3 protein: CASSHAPREKEQFF

J gene: TRBJ2-7
V gene: TRBV27
D gene: NA
CDR3 protein: CASSLSLEGYNEQYF

J gene: TRBJ1-2
V gene: TRBV5-1
D gene: TRBD1
CDR3 protein: CASSLLTGDYGYTF

J gene: TRBJ1-4
V gene: TRBV15
D gene: NA
CDR3 protein: CATSRGTQGLMKKLFF

J gene: TRBJ1-1
V gene: TRBV6-5
D gene: TRBD1
CDR3 protein: CASSSRQGAGTEAFF

J gene: TRBJ1-1
V gene: TRBV12-5
D gene: TRBD1
CDR3 protein: CASGSRQGSSNTEAFF

J gene: TRBJ1-1
V gene: TRBV5-1
D gene: NA
CDR3 protein: CASSLDSTGMNTEAFF

J gene: TRBJ1-5
V gene: TRBV2
D gene: TRBD1
CDR3 protein: CASGGGQGAQPQHF

J gene: NA
V gene: TRBV6-5
D gene: TRBD1
CDR3 protein: CASREDRSYEQYF

J gene: TRBJ2-5
V gene: TRBV7-9
D gene: NA
CDR3 protein: CASSFLQGSGETQYF

J gene: TRBJ2-7
V gene: TRBV27
D gene: TRBD1
CDR3 protein: CASSPPGTGPEQYF

J gene: TRBJ1-1
V gene: TRBV4-1
D gene: TRBD1
CDR3 protein: CASSQGPGQGGTEAFF

J gene: TRBJ2-3
V gene: TRBV4-1
D gene: NA
CDR3 protein: CASGETDTQYF

J gene: TRBJ2-4
V gene: TRBV5-3
D gene: NA
CDR3 protein: CARSFEQGTRFLAKNIQYF

J gene: TRBJ1-2
V gene: TRBV6-5
D gene: NA
CDR3 protein: CASSTGQYYGYTF

J gene: TRBJ1-1
V gene: TRBV6-1
D gene: NA
CDR3 protein: CASIDRYTEAFF

J gene: TRBJ2-7
V gene: TRBV6-1
D gene: NA
CDR3 protein: CASHPGAYSYEQYF

J gene: TRBJ1-1
V gene: TRBV20-1
D gene: NA
CDR3 protein: CSAARSEAFF

J gene: TRBJ2-5
V gene: TRBV6-1
D gene: TRBD2
CDR3 protein: CASSLLAGEQETQYF

J gene: TRBJ1-1
V gene: TRBV2
D gene: NA
CDR3 protein: CASSERPPGSSEAFF

J gene: TRBJ2-3
V gene: TRBV19
D gene: TRBD1
CDR3 protein: CASSSAGTGSTDTQYF

J gene: TRBJ1-1
V gene: TRBV29-1
D gene: NA
CDR3 protein: CSAQPPQGNFEAFF

J gene: TRBJ2-2
V gene: TRBV19
D gene: NA
CDR3 protein: CASSKPGPNTGELFF

J gene: TRBJ1-5
V gene: TRBV19
D gene: NA
CDR3 protein: CASSTSRGPPQHF

J gene: TRBJ2-2
V gene: TRBV2
D gene: TRBD1
CDR3 protein: CASTASGTANTGELFF

J gene: TRBJ2-7
V gene: TRBV10-3
D gene: NA
CDR3 protein: CAIRASSYEQYF

J gene: TRBJ1-2
V gene: TRBV18
D gene: NA
CDR3 protein: CASSPPLEGHGYTF

J gene: TRBJ1-2
V gene: TRBV10-2
D gene: NA
CDR3 protein: CASRDSGTSYGYTF

J gene: TRBJ2-1
V gene: TRBV4-1
D gene: TRBD1
CDR3 protein: CASSQTQGARGNEQFF

J gene: TRBJ1-6
V gene: TRBV7-2
D gene: NA
CDR3 protein: CASSLVGVGGSPLHF

J gene: TRBJ2-5
V gene: TRBV2
D gene: NA
CDR3 protein: CASSWEAGGGRETQYF

J gene: TRBJ2-1
V gene: TRBV6-1
D gene: TRBD2
CDR3 protein: CASSASGGAGYNEQFF

J gene: TRBJ1-4
V gene: TRBV19
D gene: NA
CDR3 protein: CASSLQRQGEKLFF

J gene: TRBJ1-1
V gene: TRBV6-1
D gene: NA
CDR3 protein: CASSEDYGGSTEAFF

J gene: TRBJ2-3
V gene: TRBV19
D gene: TRBD2
CDR3 protein: CASTLAGGSSTDTQYF

J gene: TRBJ1-5
V gene: TRBV5-8
D gene: TRBD1
CDR3 protein: CASSPGTGNQPQHF

J gene: TRBJ1-2
V gene: TRBV6-6
D gene: TRBD1
CDR3 protein: CASSRDRGRRGDGYTF

J gene: TRBJ2-1
V gene: TRBV27
D gene: NA
CDR3 protein: CASSPRSGGYNEQFF

J gene: TRBJ2-2
V gene: TRBV11-2
D gene: TRBD1
CDR3 protein: CASSFSRGPTGELFF

J gene: TRBJ1-5
V gene: TRBV5-5
D gene: NA
CDR3 protein: CASSLRGSNQPQHF

J gene: TRBJ1-3
V gene: TRBV19
D gene: TRBD1
CDR3 protein: CASRRDRFGNTIYF

J gene: TRBJ1-1
V gene: TRBV19
D gene: NA
CDR3 protein: CASTAGAPHMNTEAFF

J gene: TRBJ1-1
V gene: TRBV7-7
D gene: TRBD1
CDR3 protein: CASSPQGAGETEAFF

J gene: TRBJ2-2
V gene: TRBV11-2
D gene: TRBD1
CDR3 protein: CASSLGHRGARTGELFF

J gene: TRBJ2-1
V gene: TRBV18
D gene: TRBD2
CDR3 protein: CASSPGLAGRDEQFF